Sequencing of this T cell receptor (beta chain) was carried out in a study of cytomegalovirus exposure and HLA in healthy donors. Primers for the PCR totalled 60 Vbeta and 13 Jbeta. Clones were sequenced by immunoSEQ multiplex PCR, and TCRdb holds only the in-frame ones, with some missing. The table records over 150,000 clones, 75% of them present only once. The CDR3 contains 14 residues. The ends lost 7 bases at V and 6 bases at J; junction bases unmatched: 8. Per the germline V gene, CDR1 is SGHTA and CDR2 is FQGNSA. The sample comprised PBMCs. The receptor was derived from a male donor in good health and CMV-seronegative. V gene TRBV7-2 combines with J gene TRBJ1-2, with 10 positions matching TRBD1. The chain's CDR3 is CASKSTGTGDGYTF. The DNA of the CDR3 is TGTGCCAGCAAATCAACCGGGACAGGGGATGGCTACACCTTC.